The clone carrying this T cell receptor beta chain turned up a few times. No antigen is known for it. The sample belongs to a study of response to subunit inactivated influenza vaccine. Study conclusions and caveats: It was the authors' suggestion that each seasonal influenza vaccination recruits few new T cells.

With 6 bases clipped from V and 5 bases from J, the junction kept 8 bases outside the gene matches. The V gene's germline CDR1 is DFQATT and CDR2 SNEGSKA (reference sequence). This CDR3 is 14 amino acids long. TCRdb reprocessed the RT-PCR reads with MiXCR, giving one entry per CDR3 protein. The sample comprises around 760,000 distinct CDR3 sequences, 11% to 15% of which are singletons, and 6.5% to 8.5% rests with the top ten. The receptor's source is a man aged 45 to 65 who received an inactivated influenza vaccine. The chain joins TRBV20-1 to TRBJ2-5, with 11 bases that match TRBD1. This material consisted of PBMCs from blood, taken less than 15 days before vaccination. This CDR3 is CSAKGTGGWETQYF. The CDR3 DNA reads as TGCAGTGCCAAAGGGACAGGGGGATGGGAGACCCAGTACTTC.